The 13 T cell receptor beta chains below all came from one sample that was sequenced in a study of OX40 agonist ivuxolimab in advanced cancers. Some clones are missing from TCRdb's copy, which holds only in-frame ones; the method was immunoSEQ multiplex PCR. The sample yields about 83,000 clones, under 95% seen once. The material was CD4+ or CD8+ T cells sorted from blood, obtained in a trial of the OX40 agonist ivuxolimab. The source of these receptors is an adult with an advanced solid tumor such as melanoma, head and neck, liver or kidney cancer.

The chain couples TRBV7-9 to TRBJ2-4; D gene unclear. The germline V gene has CDR1 SEHNR and CDR2 FQNEAQ (reference sequence). The V end lost 6 bases, the J end lost 0 bases, and 15 bases lay between the germline ends. The CDR3 contains 16 residues. The CDR3 bases are TGTGCCAGCAGTAAATTTCCTGGGCTAGCCAAAAACATTCAGTACTTC. Translating gives CASSKFPGLAKNIQYF.

V is TRBV14 and J is TRBJ2-3; no firm D call. In germline, CDR1 is SGHDN, CDR2 FVKESK. V gave up 0 bases and J gave up 4 bases, with 5 bases separating them. The CDR3 has 13 amino acids. The CDR3 DNA is TGTGCCAGCAGCCAAGATTACGCAGATACGCAGTATTTT. It yields the protein CASSQDYADTQYF. The full variable domain, its missing parts supplied by reference TRBV14 and TRBJ2-3, is EAGVTQFPSHSVIEKGQTVTLRCDPISGHDNLYWYRRVMGKEIKFLLHFVKESKQDESGMPNNRFLAERTGGTYSTLKVQPAELEDSGVYFCASSQDYADTQYFGPGTRLTVL.

The chain combines TRBV11-3 with TRBJ2-1, with TRBD2 matching 13 bases. V was pared by 4 bases and J by 7 bases, with 4 bases of the junction left unmatched. Germline V gives CDR1 SGHNT, CDR2 YENEEA. This CDR3 comprises 15 residues. The CDR3 here is CASSSTSGRVNEQFF. CDR3 coding DNA: TGTGCCAGCAGCTCTACTAGCGGGAGGGTTAATGAGCAGTTCTTC.

This clone was recorded once. The chain combines TRBV4-1 with TRBJ2-7; TRBD1 matches at 9 bases. The CDR3 covers 16 residues. CDR1 is MGHRA and CDR2 is YSYEKL in the germline V gene. V trimming: 3 bases; J trimming: 6 bases; junction bases outside the gene matches: 12. Here the CDR3 reads CASSHRTGALSSEQYF. The CDR3 coding sequence is TGCGCCAGCAGCCACAGGACAGGGGCCCTCTCTAGCGAGCAGTACTTC.

This clone has a single count. V gene TRBV5-4 combines with J gene TRBJ2-7; 7 bases are a match to TRBD1. This CDR3 is 14 amino acids long. Germline values: CDR1 SGHNT, CDR2 YYREEE (reference sequence). With 0 bases clipped from V and 3 bases from J, the junction kept 3 bases outside the gene matches. CDR3 region: CASSLAQGDYEQYF. The CDR3, as DNA: TGTGCCAGCAGCTTGGCTCAGGGGGACTACGAGCAGTACTTC.

The rearrangement joins TRBV4-2 to TRBJ2-7; 10 positions agree with TRBD2. The CDR3 spans 17 residues. The trim removed 0 bases at V and 4 bases at J, leaving 9 bases unmatched. Germline loops: CDR1 LGHNA, CDR2 YNFKEQ. The CDR3 DNA follows: TGTGCCAGCAGCCAAGAGGCGTCTAGCGGGGGACTATACGAGCAGTACTTC. It encodes CASSQEASSGGLYEQYF.

This sequence joins TRBV19 and TRBJ1-2; no clear D. The CDR3 has 13 amino acids. Deletions cut 6 bases from V and 6 bases from J, with 14 bases between. Germline V gene sequence: CDR1 LNHDA, CDR2 SQIVND (reference sequence). CDR3 amino acids: CASSHSMMDGYTF. CDR3 coding DNA: TGTGCCAGTAGCCATAGTATGATGGATGGCTACACCTTC.

The chain links TRBV5-8 to TRBJ1-6; D uncertain. This CDR3 has 16 residues. Germline CDR1 reads SGHTS; CDR2 reads YDEGEE. The germline V and J ends were trimmed by 2 bases and 0 bases, with 9 bases remaining between them. CDR3 loop: CASSLGRTSYNSPLHF. Here the CDR3 DNA reads TGTGCCAGCAGCTTAGGACGGACCTCCTATAATTCACCCCTCCACTTT.

The chain combines TRBV29-1 with TRBJ2-1, with D tentatively TRBD1 or TRBD2 (5 bases each). Germline assignment: CDR1 SQVTM and CDR2 ANQGSEA. With 4 bases removed from V and 5 bases from J, the gap between germline ends came to 9 bases. The CDR3 sequence is 12 residues long. CDR3 sequence: CSVGGRNNEQFF. The CDR3 DNA is TGCAGCGTTGGGGGACGGAACAATGAGCAGTTCTTC.

The chain carries TRBV28 and TRBJ2-5; 10 bases are a match to TRBD2. The CDR3 has 13 amino acids. Germline loops: CDR1 MDHEN, CDR2 SYDVKM. V was pared by 8 bases and J by 5 bases, with 5 bases of the junction left unmatched. CDR3 amino acids: CASELAGWETQYF. CDR3 nucleotide sequence: TGTGCCAGCGAACTAGCGGGGTGGGAGACCCAGTACTTC.

Concerning this clone itself: The junction departs from the called germline gene at one end, perhaps through a read error. This chain connects TRBV6-5 to TRBJ2-2, with 8 nucleotides matching TRBD2. The CDR3 sequence is 16 residues long. Germline V gene data show CDR1 as MNHEY and CDR2 as SVGAGI. DNA of the CDR3: TGTGCCAGCAGTTACTCTAGCGGGGTTATCACCGGGGAGCCGTTTTTT. Amino acid sequence: CASSYSSGVITGEPFF.

The chain uses TRBV14 and TRBJ1-5; D is possibly TRBD1 (5 bases). The CDR3 is 13 residues long. Germline V lookup: CDR1 SGHDN, CDR2 FVKESK. Trimming removed 1 base at V and 8 bases at J, with 9 bases between. For the CDR3, the DNA is TGTGCCAGCAGCCAAGGGGGCATAAAGCCCCAGCATTTT. It is translated as CASSQGGIKPQHF.

Remarks on this clone: Other DNA sequences in the same sample also yield this CDR3. This chain connects TRBV11-3 to TRBJ2-3; the D gene is possibly TRBD2 (6 bases). The CDR3 loop spans 16 amino acids. Germline-derived CDR1 and CDR2 are SGHNT and YENEEA. Trimming stripped 5 bases from V and 2 bases from J, with 17 bases between. CDR3 in amino acids: CASSPLGGTYTDTQYF. The DNA of the CDR3 is TGTGCCAGCAGCCCACTCGGAGGGACTTACACAGATACGCAGTATTTT.